The clone carrying this T cell receptor beta chain was seen at least ten times. What it binds is unknown. TCRdb called the RT-PCR reads again in MiXCR, with one record for every CDR3 protein. In the table there are around 190,000 distinct CDR3 sequences, about 9.3% of which are singletons. This entry is derived from a study of response to subunit inactivated influenza vaccine. The CDR3 spans 11 residues. CDR1 SGHVS and CDR2 FQNEAQ come from the germline V gene. The germline V and J ends were trimmed by 5 bases and 10 bases, with 12 bases remaining between them. Findings and limits, study-wide: It was the authors' suggestion that each seasonal influenza vaccination recruits few new T cells.

The TCR originated in a man in his fifties who received an inactivated influenza vaccine. The sequencing used non-naive T cells sorted from PBMCs, collected on the day of vaccination. J is TRBJ2-7 and V is TRBV7-8; D is perhaps TRBD2 (6 bases). CDR3: CASSLRLVQYF. The CDR3 coding sequence is TGTGCCAGCAGCCTAAGACTAGTTCAGTACTTC.